These 23 T cell receptor beta chains originate from one sample sequenced in a study of T cells in Graves' hyperthyroidism and ophthalmopathy. TCR beta CDR3 regions were amplified from RNA transcripts. With the HTBI primer set, the TCR CDR3 went through a first round of RT-PCR. TCRdb ran MiXCR on the multiplex PCR reads and lists one entry per CDR3 protein. The table lists approximately 700,000 distinct CDR3 sequences, less than 20% of them singletons, with under 10% in the top ten. Sequenced material: blood. These receptors all stem from a man aged 18-30 years with Graves' hyperthyroidism.

This clonotype came up many times. The J gene is TRBJ2-1, the V gene TRBV18; D possibly corresponds to TRBD2 (6 bases). Looked up from germline, CDR1 is KGHSH and CDR2 is LQKENI. The V end lost 3 bases, the J end lost 7 bases, and 16 bases lay between the germline ends. The CDR3 sequence is 15 residues long. CDR3 residues: CASSPLTGAWNEQFF. For the CDR3, the DNA is TGTGCCAGCTCACCTTTAACGGGAGCTTGGAATGAGCAGTTCTTC.

As for this clonotype: The junction does not match germline at one end; this may be a read error. This rearrangement joins TRBV7-2 to TRBJ1-6; D perhaps matches TRBD1 (5 bases). The length of the CDR3 is 15 residues. Germline CDR1 reads SGHTA; CDR2 reads FQGNSA. As DNA, the CDR3 is TGTGCCAGCAGCTTCACCGACAGCCCCAATTCACCCCCCCACTTT. Translating it yields CASSFTDSPNSPPHF.

V is TRBV15 and J is TRBJ1-1; no clear D gene. The CDR3 has 13 residues. The V and J ends lost 1 base and 5 bases respectively, with 8 bases between them. Germline values: CDR1 LNHNV, CDR2 YYDKDF (reference sequence). CDR3 DNA: TGTGCCACCAGCAGAGCGGGCTGGACTGAAGCTTTCTTT. This sequence encodes CATSRAGWTEAFF.

Only a few counts were recorded for this clonotype. The chain is built from TRBV28 and TRBJ2-1; 9 bases map to TRBD1. V was clipped by 7 bases and J by 7 bases; unmatched bases: 5. Germline V lookup: CDR1 MDHEN, CDR2 SYDVKM. The CDR3 length is 13 residues. CDR3 loop: CASKQGARNEQFF. The CDR3, as DNA: TGTGCCAGCAAACAGGGGGCAAGGAATGAGCAGTTCTTC. The full variable domain, rest sourced from reference TRBV28 and TRBJ2-1, is DVKVTQSSRYLVKRTGEKVFLECVQDMDHENMFWYRQDPGLGLRLIYFSYDVKMKEKGDIPEGYSVSREKKERFSLILESASTNQTSMYLCASKQGARNEQFFGPGTRLTVL.

This clonotype has more than one count but fewer than ten. The chain has TRBV28 and TRBJ2-2, with 11 bases that match TRBD2. This CDR3 is 16 amino acids long. V lost 0 bases, J lost 5 bases, and 2 bases stayed unmatched. Germline CDR1 MDHEN, CDR2 SYDVKM. The CDR3 nucleotides read TGTGCCAGCAGTTTATGGACTAGCGGGGATACCGGGGAGCTGTTTTTT. This codes for CASSLWTSGDTGELFF.

In its sample, this clonotype was seen many times. The chain uses TRBV12-3 or TRBV12-4 and TRBJ2-1; 15 nucleotides agree with TRBD2. After removal of 4 bases from V and 5 bases from J, the junction contained 9 bases not matched to a gene. The CDR3 sequence is 18 residues long. The CDR3 nucleotides are TGTGCCAGCAGTTCGATTCGACGGACTAGCGGGAGGGACAATGAGCAGTTCTTC. Translating it yields CASSSIRRTSGRDNEQFF.

The V gene is TRBV7-2, the J gene TRBJ2-2; D is possibly TRBD1 (6 bases). The germline gives CDR1 SGHTA, CDR2 FQGNSA. The V gene lost 2 bases and the J gene lost 3 bases, with 10 bases spanning the gap. The CDR3 loop spans 15 amino acids. CDR3 loop: CASSLSTGHTGELFF. The CDR3 DNA sequence: TGTGCCAGCAGCTTAAGCACAGGGCACACCGGGGAGCTGTTTTTT.

This clonotype showed up just a few times. The chain carries TRBV7-9 and TRBJ2-7; 14 positions agree with TRBD2. From germline, CDR1 is SEHNR and CDR2 FQNEAQ (reference sequence). The CDR3 consists of 16 residues. V lost 5 bases and J lost 4; bases outside the gene matches: 7. Written as DNA, the CDR3 is TGTGCCAGCAGCGGGACTAGCGGGAGTCAAAGTTACGAGCAGTACTTC. This gives the protein CASSGTSGSQSYEQYF. Full variable domain (missing parts from reference TRBV7-9 and TRBJ2-7): DTGVSQNPRHKITKRGQNVTFRCDPISEHNRLYWYRQTLGQGPEFLTYFQNEAQLEKSRLLSDRFSAERPKGSFSTLEIQRTEQGDSAMYLCASSGTSGSQSYEQYFGPGTRLTVT.

In this sample, this clonotype turned up many times. The junction shows a germline mismatch at one end, possibly a read error. The rearrangement links TRBV27 to TRBJ1-2, with D unclear. This CDR3 has 15 amino acids. The germline V gene has CDR1 MNHEY and CDR2 SMNVEV (reference sequence). As DNA, the CDR3 is TGTGCCAACAGTTTCAACATGCAAGGTCGGTATGGCTACACCTTC. Its protein product is CANSFNMQGRYGYTF.

This clonotype was seen only a few times. This rearrangement joins TRBV20-1 to TRBJ1-2, with TRBD1 identical over 8 bases. Germline loops: CDR1 DFQATT, CDR2 SNEGSKA (reference sequence). The V gene end was trimmed by 1 base and the J gene end by 5 bases; junction bases not matched to a gene: 9. The length of the CDR3 is 15 residues. The CDR3 bases are TGCAGTGCTAGAGGACCGGACAGGGTTCGGTATGGCTACACCTTC. Translation: CSARGPDRVRYGYTF.

The chain recombines TRBV9 with TRBJ1-3; no firm D call. Germline V gene data show CDR1 as SGDLS and CDR2 as YYNGEE. The CDR3 is 15 residues long. With 3 bases removed from V and 4 bases from J, the gap between germline ends came to 14 bases. CDR3 DNA sequence: TGTGCCAGCAGCGCAGAATCCGCCGCGGGAAACACCATATATTTT. It specifies CASSAESAAGNTIYF.

The DNA for the CDR3 is TGTGCCAGCAGCTTAAGGGCAGCCTCACCCCTCCACTTT. Its protein product is CASSLRAASPLHF. The chain uses TRBV7-8 and TRBJ1-6; D ambiguous. This CDR3 region has 13 residues. The germline CDR1 and CDR2 sequences are SGHVS and FQNEAQ. The V and J ends lost 2 bases and 10 bases respectively, with 9 bases between them.

Ten or more counts support this clonotype. J is TRBJ1-3 and V is TRBV30; D unclear. CDR1 is GTSNPN and CDR2 is SVGIG in the germline V gene (reference sequence). This CDR3 has 13 residues. Deletions cut 3 bases from V and 4 bases from J, with 10 bases between. The CDR3 DNA follows: TGTGCCTGGAGAGGCTCTAGCGGAAACACCATATATTTT. Translation gives CAWRGSSGNTIYF.

The chain carries TRBV20-1 and TRBJ2-1, with 11 bases matching TRBD2. V trimming: 1 base; J trimming: 8 bases; junction bases outside the gene matches: 16. Looked up from germline, CDR1 is DFQATT and CDR2 is SNEGSKA (reference sequence). The CDR3 is made up of 18 amino acids. The CDR3 is CSARARGMLAGGWDEQFF. In nucleotides, the CDR3 is TGCAGTGCTAGAGCGAGGGGGATGCTAGCGGGGGGCTGGGATGAGCAGTTCTTC.

This clonotype was counted between two and nine times. The J gene is TRBJ1-1, the V gene TRBV12-3 or TRBV12-4; D gene uncertain. Deletions cut 3 bases from V and 1 base from J, with 6 bases between. The CDR3 covers 13 residues. This chain's CDR3 is CASSLWRNTEAFF. CDR3 nucleotides: TGTGCCAGCAGTTTGTGGAGGAACACTGAAGCTTTCTTT.

This clonotype was picked up a small number of times. The chain links TRBV9 to TRBJ2-1; the match to TRBD2 covers 10 bases. V gave up 10 bases and J gave up 6 bases; unmatched junction bases: 13. CDR3 size: 15 residues. Per germline, CDR1 SGDLS and CDR2 YYNGEE. The CDR3 reads CARSYVAGGGNEQFF. DNA of the CDR3: TGTGCCCGTAGCTATGTAGCGGGAGGTGGCAATGAGCAGTTCTTC.

The table lists this clonotype with a few counts. CDR3 DNA: TGTGCCAGTAGTATCGGTTCTGGCTACGAGCAGTACTTC. Its protein product is CASSIGSGYEQYF. The chain combines TRBV19 with TRBJ2-7; D gene unclear. CDR3 length: 13 residues. The germline V gene encodes CDR1 LNHDA and CDR2 SQIVND (reference sequence). Trimming pared 3 bases from V and 3 bases from J, leaving 9 bases between.

This sequence joins TRBV6-1 and TRBJ1-1, with unresolved D. The germline V and J ends were trimmed by 6 bases and 4 bases, with 18 bases remaining between them. This CDR3 region has 15 residues. Germline values: CDR1 MNHNS, CDR2 SASEGT. CDR3 region: CASSQTLAIGTEAFF. The CDR3 DNA is TGTGCCAGCAGCCAAACACTGGCCATCGGCACTGAAGCTTTCTTT.

This clonotype was seen a few times. The V gene is TRBV11-2, the J gene TRBJ2-3; 7 bases are shared with TRBD1. V was pared by 2 bases and J by 3 bases, with 8 bases of the junction left unmatched. CDR1 is SGHAT and CDR2 is FQNNGV in the germline V gene. The CDR3 length is 16 residues. The CDR3 bases are TGTGCCAGCAGCTTATCGGAAGGGGGCGATACAGATACGCAGTATTTT. This sequence encodes CASSLSEGGDTDTQYF.

This clonotype has more than one count but fewer than ten. The genes are TRBV20-1 and TRBJ2-7; D may be TRBD2 (5 bases). Germline values: CDR1 DFQATT, CDR2 SNEGSKA (reference sequence). The CDR3 loop spans 13 amino acids. V lost 5 bases and J 7 bases, leaving 18 bases between the germline ends. The CDR3 loop reads CSAPFTGRLEQYF. DNA for the CDR3: TGCAGTGCTCCGTTTACGGGAAGGCTTGAGCAGTACTTC.

This clonotype was counted many times. The genes are TRBV7-9 and TRBJ2-7; TRBD1 is a possible D gene (5 bases). The CDR3 is 14 residues long. V shed 7 bases and J shed 1 base, with 14 bases lying between them. Germline lookup yields CDR1 SEHNR and CDR2 FQNEAQ (reference sequence). CDR3 bases: TGTGCCAGCACCTACGGTCCAGGGTCCTACGAGCAGTACTTC. It codes for CASTYGPGSYEQYF.

This clonotype was found many times. The V gene is TRBV7-2, the J gene TRBJ1-4; the D is unclear. From germline, CDR1 is SGHTA and CDR2 FQGNSA. The V end lost 4 bases, the J end lost 4 bases, and 19 bases lay between the germline ends. This CDR3 spans 17 amino acids. CDR3 region: CASSSPSASVLNEKLFF. The CDR3 nucleotides are TGTGCCAGCAGCTCCCCGAGTGCTTCGGTCCTTAATGAAAAACTGTTTTTT. The whole variable domain, filled in from reference TRBV7-2 and TRBJ1-4, reads GAGVSQSPSNKVTEKGKDVELRCDPISGHTALYWYRQSLGQGLEFLIYFQGNSAPDKSGLPSDRFSAERTGGSVSTLTIQRTQQEDSAVYLCASSSPSASVLNEKLFFGSGTQLSVL.

The gene calls are TRBV3-1 and TRBJ1-1, with D possibly being TRBD1 (5 bases). Trimming left V 1 base short and J 4 bases short, with 10 bases between. Germline CDR1 is LGHDT and CDR2 is YNNKEL (reference sequence). The CDR3 has 14 residues. The CDR3 region has the DNA TGTGCCAGCAGCCAAGTTCGGGGGATCACTGAAGCTTTCTTT. This codes for CASSQVRGITEAFF.